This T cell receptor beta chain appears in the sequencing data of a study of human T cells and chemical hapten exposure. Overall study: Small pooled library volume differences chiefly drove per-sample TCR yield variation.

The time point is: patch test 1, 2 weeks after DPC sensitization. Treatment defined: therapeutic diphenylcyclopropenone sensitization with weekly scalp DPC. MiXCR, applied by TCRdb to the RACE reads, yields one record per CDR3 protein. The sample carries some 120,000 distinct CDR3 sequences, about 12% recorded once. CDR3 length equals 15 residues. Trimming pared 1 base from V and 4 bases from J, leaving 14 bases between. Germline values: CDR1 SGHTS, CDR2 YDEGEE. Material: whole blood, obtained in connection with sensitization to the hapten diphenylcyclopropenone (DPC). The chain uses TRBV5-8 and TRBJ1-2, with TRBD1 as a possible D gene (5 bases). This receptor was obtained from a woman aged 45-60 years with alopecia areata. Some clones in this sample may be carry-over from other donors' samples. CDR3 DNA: TGTGCCAGCAGCTTGACAAATGGACACTTCTATGGCTACACCTTC. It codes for CASSLTNGHFYGYTF.